Listed below are T cell receptor beta chains from one sample, sequenced in a study of shared clonotypes between healthy human individuals. Repertoires were generated with immunoSEQ multiplex PCR, while TCRdb's copy carries only in-frame clones and drops some. The data contain about a million clones, about 80% of them seen just once; the ten biggest clones take up less than 1.5%. Sequencing used memory CD4+ T cells sorted from blood. The receptor source for this set is a man between 18 and 29 years old in good health. CDR3s include the opening cysteine and the closing phenylalanine or tryptophan. D genes are given only for firm matches. Size tells how often a clone was seen (once, few, many) or the class of an expanded clone, and some rows leave it out.

J gene,clone size,V gene,D gene,CDR3 protein,CDR3 DNA
TRBJ1-1,.,TRBV4-1,.,CASSQSRAGAERAFF,TGCGCCAGCAGCCAATCCCGGGCAGGGGCGGAGAGGGCTTTCTTT
TRBJ2-1,.,TRBV9,TRBD1,CASSSQGAESNEQFF,TGTGCCAGCAGTTCACAGGGGGCCGAGAGCAATGAGCAGTTCTTC
TRBJ2-1,.,TRBV18,TRBD2,CASSQTSGHEQFF,TGTGCCAGCTCACAGACTAGCGGTCATGAGCAGTTCTTC
TRBJ2-5,.,TRBV5-1,.,CASSLRQWETQYF,TGCGCCAGCAGCCTACGACAGTGGGAGACCCAGTACTTC
TRBJ1-4,.,TRBV19,.,CASSMHPPTNEKLFF,TGTGCCAGTAGTATGCATCCCCCAACTAATGAAAAACTGTTTTTT
TRBJ2-7,.,TRBV10-3,.,CAIKASPLGEQYF,TGTGCCATCAAAGCAAGTCCCCTGGGCGAGCAGTACTTC
TRBJ2-1,.,TRBV6-5,TRBD2,CASASGDYNEQFF,TGTGCCAGCGCTAGCGGAGACTACAATGAGCAGTTCTTC
TRBJ2-5,few,TRBV7-2,TRBD1,CASIRGQEKTQYF,TGTGCCAGCATTAGAGGACAGGAAAAGACCCAGTACTTC
TRBJ1-5,.,TRBV6-5,.,CASSYGAGDQPQHF,TGTGCCAGCAGTTACGGGGCAGGAGATCAGCCCCAGCATTTT
TRBJ2-7,.,TRBV10-3,.,CATTERYEQYF,TGTGCCACAACAGAGCGCTACGAGCAGTACTTC
TRBJ2-1,.,TRBV18,.,CASSPGTASSYNEQFF,TGTGCCAGCTCACCAGGGACCGCCAGCTCCTACAATGAGCAGTTCTTC
TRBJ2-1,.,TRBV6-5,TRBD2,CASSYAGGPHEQFF,TGTGCCAGCAGTTATGCGGGAGGGCCCCATGAGCAGTTCTTC
TRBJ2-7,.,TRBV5-1,.,CASSSISGLPAEQYF,TGCGCCAGCAGCTCCATCTCGGGACTCCCTGCCGAGCAGTACTTC
TRBJ2-1,.,TRBV30,TRBD1,CAWSFGTLVGTGVNEQFF,TGTGCCTGGAGTTTTGGCACGCTCGTGGGGACAGGGGTCAATGAGCAGTTCTTC
TRBJ2-3,.,TRBV10-2,TRBD2,CASSTGGPSTDTQYF,TGCGCCAGCAGTACGGGGGGGCCGAGCACAGATACGCAGTATTTT
TRBJ2-2,.,TRBV6-5,TRBD2,CASSYRAGGLFF,TGTGCCAGCAGTTACCGGGCGGGGGGGCTGTTTTTT
TRBJ1-4,.,TRBV19,TRBD1,CASNPQGVGEKLFF,TGTGCCAGTAATCCACAGGGGGTCGGCGAAAAACTGTTTTTT
TRBJ1-4,.,TRBV5-5,TRBD1,CASSLGKYRGATNEKLFF,TGTGCCAGCAGCTTGGGGAAATACAGGGGAGCAACTAATGAAAAACTGTTTTTT
TRBJ1-2,.,TRBV4-1,.,CASSQPWTDLSGYTF,TGCGCCAGCAGCCAACCTTGGACAGACCTATCTGGCTACACCTTC
TRBJ2-7,.,TRBV7-7,.,CASSLYGTGEQYF,TGTGCTAGCAGCTTATACGGGACGGGCGAGCAGTACTTC
TRBJ2-2,few,TRBV27,.,CASRGIGLKTGELFF,TGTGCCAGCAGAGGGATAGGACTCAAGACCGGGGAGCTGTTTTTT
TRBJ2-7,once,TRBV29-1,TRBD1,CSVGDRVDEQYF,TGCAGCGTTGGGGACAGGGTAGACGAGCAGTACTTC
TRBJ2-2,.,TRBV6-5,.,CASSRPSGLLGELFF,TGTGCCAGCAGTCGCCCCTCCGGGCTTCTCGGGGAGCTGTTTTTT
TRBJ1-2,.,TRBV28,.,CASSLEPMGKSYGYTF,TGTGCCAGCAGTTTAGAACCTATGGGGAAAAGCTATGGCTACACCTTC
TRBJ2-6,once,TRBV4-1,.,CASSPREYLAF,TGCGCCAGCAGCCCACGGGAGTACCTGGCTTTC
TRBJ2-3,few,TRBV5-6,TRBD1,CASSLGDRAADTQYF,TGTGCCAGCAGCTTGGGTGACAGGGCCGCAGATACGCAGTATTTT